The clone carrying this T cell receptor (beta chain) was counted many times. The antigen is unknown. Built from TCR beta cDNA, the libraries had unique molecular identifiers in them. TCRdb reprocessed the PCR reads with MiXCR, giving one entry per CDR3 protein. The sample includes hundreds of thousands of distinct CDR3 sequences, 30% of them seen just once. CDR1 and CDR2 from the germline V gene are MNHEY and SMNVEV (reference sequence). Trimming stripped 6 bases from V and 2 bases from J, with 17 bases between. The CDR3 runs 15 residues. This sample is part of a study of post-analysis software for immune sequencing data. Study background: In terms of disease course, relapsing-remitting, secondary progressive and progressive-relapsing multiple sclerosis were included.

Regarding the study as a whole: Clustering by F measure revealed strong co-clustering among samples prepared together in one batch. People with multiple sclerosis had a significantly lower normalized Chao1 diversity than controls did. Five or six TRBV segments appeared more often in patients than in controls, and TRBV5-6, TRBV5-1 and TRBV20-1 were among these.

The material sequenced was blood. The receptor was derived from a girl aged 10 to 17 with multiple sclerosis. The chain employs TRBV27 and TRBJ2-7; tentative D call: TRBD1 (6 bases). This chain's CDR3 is CASSEEIRGTYEQYF. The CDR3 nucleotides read TGTGCCAGCAGCGAAGAAATCAGGGGCACCTACGAGCAGTACTTC.